This TCR beta chain was retrieved from a study of cytomegalovirus exposure and HLA in healthy donors. Regarding the study as a whole: Sequencing depth roughly uniform across donors was assumed in presence/absence analyses. In a later analysis, a missense DCLRE1C variant was linked to TCR beta V- and J-gene trimming. In a later analysis, a genetic analysis reported fewer productive-TCR N-insertions in an Asian-associated ancestry cluster than the cohort average.

On this clone: Its matching antigen is unknown.

Trimming cost V 0 bases and J 0 bases, with 9 bases left between them. This CDR3 has 15 amino acids. CDR1 is SGHRS, CDR2 YFSETQ, per germline. PCR involved 60 Vbeta and 13 Jbeta primers. Clones were sequenced by immunoSEQ multiplex PCR, and TCRdb holds only the in-frame ones, with some missing. The listing contains tens of thousands of clones. The chain has TRBV5-1 and TRBJ1-2; D remains ambiguous. This sequence was found in a woman aged 25 to 39 in good health and CMV-seronegative. Sequencing was carried out using PBMCs. The CDR3 DNA follows: TGCGCCAGCAGCTTGGCCGTTCAGGCTAACTATGGCTACACCTTC. It is translated as CASSLAVQANYGYTF.